The source of this T cell receptor beta chain is a study of T cells in Graves' hyperthyroidism and ophthalmopathy. Absent ophthalmopathy progression within 18 months defined stable Graves' hyperthyroidism. General study results and limits: Separating ophthalmopathy from stable hyperthyroidism was achieved by a 13 V-J model. Blood held most thyroid clonotypes expanded above 0.001 frequency. A median around 5.9 months before onset, the model predicted ophthalmopathy.

This clonotype was seen more than once but under ten times. The antigen is unknown. Template material for amplifying TCR beta CDR3 regions consisted of RNA transcripts. HTBI primers drove first-round RT-PCR of the TCR CDR3. TCRdb analysed the multiplex PCR reads with MiXCR anew, one entry per CDR3 protein. The table lists hundreds of thousands of distinct CDR3 sequences, about half of them singletons, with just over 8% in the top ten. CDR1 is DFQATT, CDR2 SNEGSKA, per germline (reference sequence). CDR3 size: 14 residues. V was pared by 0 bases and J by 5 bases, with 11 bases between. The rearrangement uses TRBV20-1 and TRBJ1-5, with TRBD1 as a possible D gene (6 bases). This clonotype originated in a woman aged 18-29 years with Graves' hyperthyroidism. Sequencing used peripheral blood or thyroid tissue (not recorded which). The CDR3 DNA sequence: TGCAGTGCTAGAGAGGGCAGGGGCGATCAGCCCCAGCATTTT. Residues: CSAREGRGDQPQHF.